This is a list of T cell receptor beta chains from one sample in a study of beta chain features in type 1 diabetes. Profiled with immunoSEQ multiplex PCR; TCRdb holds only in-frame clones, not every one. Of 900,000 or so clones in the sample, roughly a sixth were seen once. Sample: naive CD4+ T cells from blood. The receptor set was obtained from a woman aged 18-35 years in good health. Both conserved end residues are part of each CDR3. Fields, in order: V gene, J gene, CDR3 protein.

V gene: TRBV25-1
J gene: TRBJ2-5
CDR3 protein: CASSDQGRETQYF

V gene: TRBV10-3
J gene: TRBJ2-7
CDR3 protein: CAIRDRSYEQYF

V gene: TRBV7-3
J gene: TRBJ2-3
CDR3 protein: CASSSRPFTDTQYF

V gene: TRBV14
J gene: TRBJ1-1
CDR3 protein: CASSQTIGLPNTEAFF

V gene: TRBV5-1
J gene: TRBJ1-1
CDR3 protein: CASSTGLPTEAFF

V gene: TRBV4-3
J gene: TRBJ1-1
CDR3 protein: CASSQALTTDRYTEAFF

V gene: TRBV9
J gene: TRBJ2-1
CDR3 protein: CASSPTVAVNEQFF

V gene: TRBV7-6
J gene: TRBJ1-1
CDR3 protein: CASSSPGNTEAFF

V gene: TRBV5-6
J gene: TRBJ2-7
CDR3 protein: CASSWDRQQYF

V gene: TRBV2
J gene: TRBJ1-2
CDR3 protein: CASRRYDGYTF

V gene: TRBV10-3
J gene: TRBJ2-1
CDR3 protein: CAISESTSGGGEQFF

V gene: TRBV5-1
J gene: TRBJ2-7
CDR3 protein: CASTSTGNYEQYF

V gene: TRBV18
J gene: TRBJ2-3
CDR3 protein: CASSNLSPTASTDTQYF

V gene: TRBV7-9
J gene: TRBJ2-3
CDR3 protein: CASSQRSGPGVTDTQYF

V gene: TRBV5-1
J gene: TRBJ2-4
CDR3 protein: CASSETGGAEAKNIQYF

V gene: TRBV7-7
J gene: TRBJ2-7
CDR3 protein: CASSLSFGYEQYF

V gene: TRBV28
J gene: TRBJ1-2
CDR3 protein: CASSSRGEGLYGYTF

V gene: TRBV21-1
J gene: TRBJ1-1
CDR3 protein: CASSKNRGGRIAEAFF

V gene: TRBV27
J gene: TRBJ1-4
CDR3 protein: CASSHARTGMFEKLFF

V gene: TRBV5-8
J gene: TRBJ2-5
CDR3 protein: CASSLVDRGQETQYF

V gene: TRBV20-1
J gene: TRBJ1-1
CDR3 protein: CSARQTPEAFF

V gene: TRBV5-1
J gene: TRBJ2-3
CDR3 protein: CASSLVLASTDTQYF

V gene: TRBV11-2
J gene: TRBJ2-2
CDR3 protein: CASSPDRVNTGELFF

V gene: TRBV2
J gene: TRBJ1-1
CDR3 protein: CASRNDRNTEAFF

V gene: TRBV6-1
J gene: TRBJ2-1
CDR3 protein: CASSEVGGEQFF

V gene: TRBV5-1
J gene: TRBJ2-3
CDR3 protein: CASNGVGGTDTQYF

V gene: TRBV19
J gene: TRBJ2-3
CDR3 protein: CASSIGTATDTQYF

V gene: TRBV9
J gene: TRBJ1-2
CDR3 protein: CASSVGRGDYGYTF

V gene: TRBV19
J gene: TRBJ1-4
CDR3 protein: CASSIMARPGRASRPSEKLFF

V gene: TRBV4-3
J gene: TRBJ2-3
CDR3 protein: CASSRRTERADTQYF

V gene: TRBV28
J gene: TRBJ2-7
CDR3 protein: CASSLFPHEQYF

V gene: TRBV7-2
J gene: TRBJ2-7
CDR3 protein: CASSLASGNYEQYF

V gene: TRBV4-3
J gene: TRBJ1-2
CDR3 protein: CASSQEWLSGYTF

V gene: TRBV29-1
J gene: TRBJ2-4
CDR3 protein: CSVEEGAAKNIQYF

V gene: TRBV19
J gene: TRBJ2-1
CDR3 protein: CASSIGGRGNEQFF

V gene: TRBV7-9
J gene: TRBJ2-1
CDR3 protein: CASSLAGVAVSEQFF

V gene: TRBV18
J gene: TRBJ1-1
CDR3 protein: CASSSVEAFVPGGKAFF

V gene: TRBV5-1
J gene: TRBJ2-2
CDR3 protein: CASSLRRGATPGELFF

V gene: TRBV29-1
J gene: TRBJ2-7
CDR3 protein: CSVEDLGGRGYEQYF

V gene: TRBV28
J gene: TRBJ2-1
CDR3 protein: CASSRSWGLAVYNEQFF

V gene: TRBV28
J gene: TRBJ1-6
CDR3 protein: CASSFPSGFGSPLHF

V gene: TRBV6-5
J gene: TRBJ1-2
CDR3 protein: CASSSTGRYGYTF

V gene: TRBV10-1
J gene: TRBJ1-3
CDR3 protein: CASSAYRSGNTIYF

V gene: TRBV7-2
J gene: TRBJ2-7
CDR3 protein: CASSLDPRYNEQYF

V gene: TRBV6-6
J gene: TRBJ1-3
CDR3 protein: CASSYGRPGSGNTIYF

V gene: TRBV10-3
J gene: TRBJ2-3
CDR3 protein: CATSLQGTDTQYF

V gene: TRBV28
J gene: TRBJ1-4
CDR3 protein: CASSLQPDRKLFF

V gene: TRBV4-3
J gene: TRBJ2-4
CDR3 protein: CASSQDPPSRGAAPQYF

V gene: TRBV29-1
J gene: TRBJ2-1
CDR3 protein: CSARGLARTNEQFF

V gene: TRBV18
J gene: TRBJ1-4
CDR3 protein: CASSIGTANEKLFF